The rows below give T cell receptor beta chains drawn from one sample of a study of sequential checkpoint blockade in melanoma. TCRdb keeps only in-frame clones here, not all; method: immunoSEQ multiplex PCR. The sample gives 20,000 to 25,000 clones, around 80% of which show up once; 11% is in the top ten. The sequenced sample was CD8+ T cells sorted from blood (inferred from file names), obtained from a patient given nivolumab and ipilimumab in sequence. The receptors were gathered from a human donor with melanoma. The CDR3 runs from the conserved cysteine through the conserved F or W. D genes are given only for firm matches. Some rows have no size entry. The others give once, few or many, or a class for an expanded clone.

NA,TRBJ2-7,TRBD2,TRBV28,CASSPLGLAGHYEQYF,TGTGCCAGCAGTCCTCTAGGACTAGCGGGACATTACGAGCAGTACTTC
NA,TRBJ1-1,TRBD1,TRBV27,CASSSSTGGAFF,TGTGCCAGCAGTTCAAGCACAGGGGGAGCTTTCTTT
once,TRBJ1-2,TRBD1,TRBV19,CASSPPGQAHYGYTF,TGTGCCAGTAGTCCTCCAGGACAGGCTCACTATGGCTACACCTTC
NA,TRBJ2-1,TRBD2,TRBV9,CASSVALAGGAEQFF,TGTGCCAGCAGCGTAGCCCTAGCGGGAGGTGCTGAGCAGTTCTTC
NA,TRBJ2-2,NA,TRBV27,CASETPGPRGPGELFF,TGTGCCAGCGAGACCCCGGGACCCAGGGGCCCCGGGGAGCTGTTTTTT
NA,TRBJ2-1,TRBD2,TRBV14,CASSQDRTGGPVVNEQFF,TGTGCCAGCAGCCAAGATAGAACGGGAGGGCCGGTTGTGAATGAGCAGTTCTTC
NA,TRBJ2-1,TRBD1,TRBV7-2,CASSFDRQGVQFF,TGTGCCAGCAGCTTTGACAGACAGGGAGTGCAGTTCTTC
NA,TRBJ1-3,TRBD1,TRBV5-1,CASSLATQGSGNTIYF,TGCGCCAGCAGCTTGGCTACACAGGGGTCTGGAAACACCATATATTTT
NA,TRBJ2-5,NA,TRBV10-1,CASSEYRDQQETQYF,TGCGCCAGCAGTGAGTACAGGGACCAGCAAGAGACCCAGTACTTC
NA,TRBJ1-1,NA,TRBV6-1,CASSEAGSTEAFF,TGTGCCAGCAGTGAAGCAGGGAGCACTGAAGCTTTCTTT
NA,TRBJ2-7,TRBD1,TRBV19,CASSIGGTGGIYEQYF,TGTGCCAGTAGTATCGGCGGGACAGGGGGCATCTACGAGCAGTACTTC